The clone carrying this T cell receptor (beta chain) was picked up a small number of times. These data belong to a study of blood T cell repertoires in COVID-19. As for the study in general: Samples representing acute and convalescent COVID-19 were sourced from the United States, Italy and Spain. T cells, B-cell-depleted T cells, or PBMCs supplied cDNA or gDNA.

Under the authors' procedure: Researchers report that nucleated cell counts were estimated from reference gene primer amplification. TCRdb keeps only in-frame clones here, not all; method: immunoSEQ multiplex PCR. D and trimming come from the DNA, and the V and J calls and clone size come from that table. Among under 300,000 clones listed, around 85% were seen once. V gave up 0 bases and J gave up 7 bases, with 5 bases separating them. Germline CDR1 SGHTS, CDR2 YDEGEE. The CDR3 length is 13 residues. The sequencing input was peripheral blood. The rearrangement links TRBV5-8 to TRBJ1-6; no reliable D call. This receptor was identified in a woman between 70 and 85 years old with acute or convalescent COVID-19. The CDR3 spells CASSLARNSPLHF. In DNA, the CDR3 is TGTGCCAGCAGCTTGGCCAGGAATTCACCCCTCCACTTT.